A single sample is the source of the 21 T cell receptor beta chains below, sequenced in a study of spatial heterogeneity in lung cancer. The time point was: blood at routine non-recurrence follow-up after resection. One entry per CDR3 protein results from TCRdb running MiXCR on the 5' RACE reads. Of 43,000 or so distinct CDR3 sequences in the sample, roughly 12% were seen once. This specimen consisted of PBMCs, obtained at follow-up. The receptors derive from a male donor with early-stage non-small cell lung cancer.

This clonotype occurred a few times. J is TRBJ2-7 and V is TRBV20-1; 8 bases agree with TRBD2. V was pared by 1 base and J by 1 base, with 3 bases of the junction left unmatched. In germline, CDR1 is DFQATT, CDR2 SNEGSKA (reference sequence). The CDR3 totals 14 residues. The CDR3 DNA reads TGCAGTGCTAGAGCACTAGCGGCTTCCTACGAGCAGTACTTC. Translation: CSARALAASYEQYF.

V gene TRBV6-2 or TRBV6-3 combines with J gene TRBJ2-5, with D unclear. CDR1 MNHEY and CDR2 SVGEGT come from the germline V gene. The CDR3 is made up of 11 amino acids. V gave up 8 bases and J gave up 5 bases, with 9 bases separating them. DNA for the CDR3: TGTGCCAGCGGGGATACGGAGACCCAGTACTTC. This translates into CASGDTETQYF.

This rearrangement joins TRBV6-5 to TRBJ2-5; D ambiguous. The CDR3 length is 13 residues. V lost 8 bases, J lost 1 base, and 11 bases lay in between. CDR1 and CDR2 from the germline V gene are MNHEY and SVGAGI. CDR3 nucleotide sequence: TGTGCCAGCTGCCGCCAGAGCCAAGAGACCCAGTACTTC. Encoded protein: CASCRQSQETQYF.

Many counts were recorded for this clonotype. The chain links TRBV12-3 or TRBV12-4 to TRBJ2-3; TRBD2 might be the D (6 bases). The CDR3 length is 15 residues. V was clipped by 1 base and J by 0 bases, with 8 bases between them. Here the CDR3 DNA reads TGTGCCAGCAGTTTAGAGGGGACTAGCACAGATACGCAGTATTTT. This sequence encodes CASSLEGTSTDTQYF.

The chain carries TRBV4-3 and TRBJ2-6, with a tentative D call TRBD2 (6 bases). V was pared by 4 bases and J by 0 bases, with 19 bases between. Germline V gives CDR1 LGHNA, CDR2 YSLEER. This CDR3 region has 19 residues. The CDR3 DNA sequence: TGCGCCAGCAGCCCTACGGCTGCGGGACTGTACTCTGGGGCCAACGTCCTGACTTTC. Translating it yields CASSPTAAGLYSGANVLTF.

The sample holds many counts of this clonotype. In nucleotides, the CDR3 is TGCGCCAGCAGCCAAGAGGTCCGGGACAGTGGGACTTACACCTTC. Translated, it gives CASSQEVRDSGTYTF. This chain uses TRBV4-3 with TRBJ1-2; 7 nucleotides agree with TRBD1. After removal of 0 bases from V and 11 bases from J, the junction contained 12 bases not matched to a gene. This CDR3 is 15 amino acids long. Germline CDR1 is LGHNA and CDR2 is YSLEER.

In regard to this clonotype: A much larger clone sits a single nucleotide away, making a read error possible. V usage is TRBV4-2 and J usage is TRBJ1-2, with TRBD1 matching 11 bases. The CDR3 loop spans 15 amino acids. Per germline, CDR1 LGHNA and CDR2 YNFKEQ. Here the CDR3 reads CASSPRTGGDRGYAF. CDR3 bases: TGTGCCAGCAGCCCCAGGACAGGGGGCGATCGTGGCTACGCCTTC.

Comments on this clonotype: Since a much larger clone is just one base distant, this may be a read error. The chain joins TRBV20-1 to TRBJ2-7; D tentatively fits TRBD1 or TRBD2 (5 bases each). V lost 4 bases and J lost 2, with 12 bases in between. This CDR3 has 13 amino acids. The germline gives CDR1 DFQATT, CDR2 SNEGSKA (reference sequence). CDR3 sequence (DNA): TGCAGTGCTAAAGGGGACGGTCCCTACGAGCAGTACTTC. Amino acid sequence: CSAKGDGPYEQYF.

This clonotype was counted at least ten times. The chain joins TRBV20-1 to TRBJ1-5, with D unresolved. CDR1 and CDR2 from the germline V gene are DFQATT and SNEGSKA (reference sequence). The CDR3 covers 13 residues. V was cut by 6 bases and J by 0 bases, with 9 bases left in between. The CDR3 DNA is TGCAGTGCGATCTGGGTTAGCAATCAGCCCCAGCATTTT. Residues: CSAIWVSNQPQHF.

This chain joins TRBV12-3 or TRBV12-4 and TRBJ1-5; D uncertain. V was trimmed by 3 bases and J by 5 bases, leaving 8 bases between them. The CDR3 contains 13 residues. CDR3 region: CASSLESDQPQHF. For the CDR3, the DNA is TGTGCCAGCAGTTTGGAAAGCGATCAGCCCCAGCATTTT.

This clonotype was recorded at least ten times. This sequence joins TRBV24-1 and TRBJ2-1; unclear D gene. This CDR3 region has 15 residues. V lost 5 bases to trimming and J lost 0 bases, with 10 bases between them. CDR1 and CDR2 from the germline V gene are KGHDR and SFDVKD. The CDR3 loop reads CATSAFDGSYNEQFF. The CDR3 DNA follows: TGTGCCACCAGTGCCTTTGACGGCTCCTACAATGAGCAGTTCTTC.

This chain connects TRBV4-2 to TRBJ1-1; D is unclear. The CDR3 extends over 16 amino acids. CDR1 LGHNA and CDR2 YNFKEQ come from the germline V gene. Trimming removed 0 bases at V and 3 bases at J, with 14 bases between. Written as DNA, the CDR3 is TGTGCCAGCAGCCAAGATTTGTCTGGGATTCACACTGAAGCTTTCTTT. Protein: CASSQDLSGIHTEAFF.

The chain carries TRBV3-1 and TRBJ1-2, with D unresolved. Germline CDR1 reads LGHDT; CDR2 reads YNNKEL (reference sequence). The CDR3 has 12 amino acids. V was pared by 1 base and J by 6 bases, with 6 bases between. CDR3 amino acids: CASSQGTDGYTF. DNA for the CDR3: TGTGCCAGCAGCCAAGGGACTGATGGCTACACCTTC.

This clonotype was recorded at least ten times. J is TRBJ1-1 and V is TRBV6-2 or TRBV6-3; D not certain. Germline CDR1 and CDR2: MNHEY and SVGEGT. Trimming removed 6 bases at V and 4 bases at J, with 9 bases between. The CDR3 runs to 12 residues. CDR3 in amino acids: CASREQGTEAFF. In DNA, the CDR3 is TGTGCCAGCAGGGAACAAGGCACTGAAGCTTTCTTT.

This clonotype was detected many times. This chain links TRBV7-3 with TRBJ1-1; 8 nucleotides agree with TRBD1. The V and J ends lost 4 bases and 3 bases, in that order; junction bases with no gene match: 1. This CDR3 contains 13 residues. Per the germline V gene, CDR1 is SGHTA and CDR2 is FQGTGA. The CDR3 nucleotides read TGTGCCAGCAGCTCGGACAGGGACACTGAAGCTTTCTTT. As protein: CASSSDRDTEAFF.

The V and J genes are TRBV7-2 and TRBJ2-7; D is perhaps TRBD1 or TRBD2 (7 bases each). V was pared by 2 bases and J by 5 bases, with 19 bases between. Looked up from germline, CDR1 is SGHTA and CDR2 is FQGNSA. The CDR3 runs 16 residues. The CDR3 nucleotides read TGTGCCAGCAGCTTATTGATGGCAGGGGGGGTCCACGAGCAGTACTTC. Translation: CASSLLMAGGVHEQYF.

This clonotype was counted between two and nine times. The genes are TRBV28 and TRBJ2-5, with D uncertain. Trimming left V 3 bases short and J 5 bases short, with 10 bases between. The CDR3 is 13 residues long. The V gene's germline CDR1 is MDHEN and CDR2 SYDVKM. The CDR3 DNA reads TGTGCCAGCAGTTTGGTTGGGGATGAGACCCAGTACTTC. Its protein product is CASSLVGDETQYF.

The chain combines TRBV20-1 with TRBJ2-3, with D hard to call. CDR1 is DFQATT, CDR2 SNEGSKA, per germline (reference sequence). The CDR3 contains 12 residues. Trimming pared 4 bases from V and 5 bases from J, leaving 10 bases between. CDR3 loop: CSATAGLDTQYF. The CDR3 DNA sequence: TGCAGTGCTACTGCTGGGCTAGATACGCAGTATTTT.

A few counts support this clonotype. The chain has TRBV7-8 and TRBJ2-7; 9 nucleotides agree with TRBD2. This CDR3 contains 16 residues. The V gene's germline CDR1 is SGHVS and CDR2 FQNEAQ. J was trimmed by 6 bases and V by 1 base; bases with no gene match: 10. CDR3 amino acids: CASSLVGGRAGSEQYF. The CDR3 DNA reads as TGTGCCAGCAGCTTAGTTGGCGGGAGGGCCGGAAGCGAGCAGTACTTC.

The rearrangement joins TRBV10-3 to TRBJ1-4; D uncertain. The V gene lost 3 bases and the J gene lost 0 bases, with 5 bases spanning the gap. CDR3 length: 14 residues. CDR1 is ENHRY and CDR2 is SYGVKD in the germline V gene. This CDR3 is CAISETATNEKLFF. The DNA for the CDR3 is TGTGCCATCAGTGAAACAGCAACTAATGAAAAACTGTTTTTT.

A note on this clonotype: A clone one base away is much larger, so this may be a read error. The rearrangement uses TRBV6-6 and TRBJ1-1; TRBD1 is a possible D gene (5 bases). This CDR3 contains 13 residues. V dropped 4 bases and J dropped 4 bases, with 10 bases sitting between them. The germline V gene encodes CDR1 MNHNY and CDR2 SVGAGI (reference sequence). The CDR3 reads CASSLPGGTEAFF. For the CDR3, the DNA is TGTGCCAGCAGTTTACCGGGGGGCACTGAAGCTTTCTTT.